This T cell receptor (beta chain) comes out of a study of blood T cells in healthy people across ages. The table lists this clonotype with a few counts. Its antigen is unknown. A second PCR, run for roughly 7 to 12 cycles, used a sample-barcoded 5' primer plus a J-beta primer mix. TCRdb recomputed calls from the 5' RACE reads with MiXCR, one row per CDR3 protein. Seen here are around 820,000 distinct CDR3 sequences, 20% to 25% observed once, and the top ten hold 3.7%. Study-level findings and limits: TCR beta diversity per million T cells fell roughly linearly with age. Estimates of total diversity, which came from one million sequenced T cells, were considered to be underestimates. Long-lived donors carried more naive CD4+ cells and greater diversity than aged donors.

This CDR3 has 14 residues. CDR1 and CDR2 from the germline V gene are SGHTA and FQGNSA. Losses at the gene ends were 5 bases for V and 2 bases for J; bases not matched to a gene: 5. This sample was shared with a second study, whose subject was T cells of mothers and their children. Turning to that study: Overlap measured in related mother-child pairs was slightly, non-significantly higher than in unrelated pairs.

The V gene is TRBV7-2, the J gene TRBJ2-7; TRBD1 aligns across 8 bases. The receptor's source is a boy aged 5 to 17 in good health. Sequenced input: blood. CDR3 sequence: CASSETGAAYEQYF. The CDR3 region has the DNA TGTGCCAGCAGCGAGACAGGGGCGGCCTACGAGCAGTACTTC.